Listed below are T cell receptor beta chains from one sample, sequenced in a study of T cells in Graves' hyperthyroidism and ophthalmopathy. TCRdb reprocessed the multiplex PCR reads via MiXCR and lists one record per CDR3 protein. The sample lists a few hundred thousand distinct CDR3 sequences, more than 11% occurring once. The sequenced sample consisted of blood. These receptor sequences come from a woman aged 25 to 45 with Graves' hyperthyroidism that later progressed to Graves' ophthalmopathy. Both conserved end residues are part of each CDR3. The D gene is left open where the match is weak. Clone size is stated in some rows and not others, as once, few, many or a class when expanded.

v_gene	abundance	len	d_gene	j_gene	CDR3aa	CDR3nt
TRBV30	few	14	.	TRBJ1-5	CAWGGKGSNQPQHF	TGTGCCTGGGGGGGGAAGGGAAGCAATCAGCCCCAGCATTTT
TRBV12-3/TRBV12-4	many	14	.	TRBJ1-5	CASSLALDGQPQHF	TGTGCCAGCAGTTTAGCTTTGGACGGTCAGCCCCAGCATTTT
TRBV2	many	15	.	TRBJ2-2	CASSEEAQNTGELFF	TGTGCCAGCAGTGAAGAGGCCCAGAACACCGGGGAGCTGTTTTTT
TRBV10-3	many	18	TRBD2	TRBJ2-1	CAISATPTSGTDDNEQFF	TGTGCCATCAGTGCCACGCCGACTAGCGGGACCGATGACAATGAGCAGTTCTTC
TRBV6-2/TRBV6-3	.	15	.	TRBJ2-7	CASSYSSADPYEQYF	TGTGCCAGCAGTTACAGCTCGGCGGACCCCTACGAGCAGTACTTC
TRBV7-9	many	12	.	TRBJ1-5	CASSLSHQPQHF	TGTGCCAGCAGCTTGTCGCATCAGCCCCAGCATTTT
TRBV6-2/TRBV6-3	.	16	.	TRBJ2-5	CASSYSAGPYQETQYF	TGTGCCAGCAGTTATTCGGCGGGGCCGTACCAAGAGACCCAGTACTTC
TRBV28	.	11	.	TRBJ1-1	CASNSNAEAFF	TGTGCCAGCAACTCGAACGCTGAAGCTTTCTTT
TRBV29-1	.	13	.	TRBJ1-2	CSASFTVPGGYTF	TGCAGCGCTTCTTTTACAGTGCCCGGAGGCTACACCTTC
TRBV6-2/TRBV6-3	many	15	TRBD2	TRBJ2-7	CASSRAGANTYEQYF	TGTGCCAGCAGCAGAGCGGGAGCGAACACCTACGAGCAGTACTTC
TRBV11-1	many	15	.	TRBJ2-1	CASSSVRAAYNEQFF	TGTGCCAGCAGCTCAGTCCGGGCGGCTTACAATGAGCAGTTCTTC
TRBV6-5	once	16	.	TRBJ1-5	CASSYSSGEGDQPQHF	TGTGCCAGCAGTTACTCGTCAGGGGAGGGGGATCAGCCCCAGCATTTT
TRBV6-1	many	13	.	TRBJ2-7	CASSSPWFNEQYF	TGTGCCAGCAGTTCCCCTTGGTTCAACGAGCAGTACTTC